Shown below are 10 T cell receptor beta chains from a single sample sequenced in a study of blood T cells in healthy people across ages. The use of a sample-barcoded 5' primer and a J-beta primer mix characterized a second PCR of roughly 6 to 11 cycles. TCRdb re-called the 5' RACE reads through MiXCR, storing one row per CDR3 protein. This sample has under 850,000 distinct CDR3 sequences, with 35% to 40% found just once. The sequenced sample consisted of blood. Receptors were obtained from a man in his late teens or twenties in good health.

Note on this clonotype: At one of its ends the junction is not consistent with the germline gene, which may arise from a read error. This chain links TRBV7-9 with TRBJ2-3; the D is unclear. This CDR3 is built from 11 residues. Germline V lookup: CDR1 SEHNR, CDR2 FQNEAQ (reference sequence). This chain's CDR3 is CSSSLLDTQYF. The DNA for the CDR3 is TGTTCCAGCAGCTTATTGGATACGCAGTATTTT.

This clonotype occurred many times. For the CDR3, the DNA is TGCAGTCAACGGGGGGGTCCCAACGTCCTGACTTTC. It encodes CSQRGGPNVLTF. The chain combines TRBV29-1 with TRBJ2-6, with 8 bases matching TRBD2. Germline V gene data show CDR1 as SQVTM and CDR2 as ANQGSEA. There are 12 residues in the CDR3.

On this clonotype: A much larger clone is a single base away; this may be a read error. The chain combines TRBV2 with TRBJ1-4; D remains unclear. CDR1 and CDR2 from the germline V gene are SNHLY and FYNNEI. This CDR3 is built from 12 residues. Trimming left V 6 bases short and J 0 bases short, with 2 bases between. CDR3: CASRSTNEKLFF. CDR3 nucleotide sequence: TGTGCCAGCAGGTCAACTAATGAAAAACTGTTTTTT.

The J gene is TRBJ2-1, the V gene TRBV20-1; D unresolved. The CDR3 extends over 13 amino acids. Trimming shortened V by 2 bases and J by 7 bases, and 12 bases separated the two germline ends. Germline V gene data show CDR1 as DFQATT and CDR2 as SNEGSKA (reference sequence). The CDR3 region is CSARTDRWNEQFF. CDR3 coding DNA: TGCAGTGCTAGAACGGACCGGTGGAATGAGCAGTTCTTC.

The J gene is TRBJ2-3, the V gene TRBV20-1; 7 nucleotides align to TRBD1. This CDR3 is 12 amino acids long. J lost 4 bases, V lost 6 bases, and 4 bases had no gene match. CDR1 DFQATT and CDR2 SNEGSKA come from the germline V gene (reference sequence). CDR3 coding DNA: TGCAGTGCCACCGGGACAGCAGATACGCAGTATTTT. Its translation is CSATGTADTQYF.

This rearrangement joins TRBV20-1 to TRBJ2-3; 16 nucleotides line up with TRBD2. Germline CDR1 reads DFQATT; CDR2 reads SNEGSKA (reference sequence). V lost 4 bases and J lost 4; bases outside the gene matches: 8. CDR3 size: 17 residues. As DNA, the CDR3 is TGCAGTGCTACGGGACTAGCGGGGGGGCCTCACGCAGATACGCAGTATTTT. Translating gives CSATGLAGGPHADTQYF.

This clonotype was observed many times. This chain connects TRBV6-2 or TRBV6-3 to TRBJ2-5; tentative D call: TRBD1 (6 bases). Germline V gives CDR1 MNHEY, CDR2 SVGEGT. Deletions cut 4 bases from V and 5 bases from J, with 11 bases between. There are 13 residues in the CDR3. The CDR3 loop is CASSFGQSETQYF. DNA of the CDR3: TGTGCCAGCAGTTTTGGACAGTCGGAGACCCAGTACTTC.

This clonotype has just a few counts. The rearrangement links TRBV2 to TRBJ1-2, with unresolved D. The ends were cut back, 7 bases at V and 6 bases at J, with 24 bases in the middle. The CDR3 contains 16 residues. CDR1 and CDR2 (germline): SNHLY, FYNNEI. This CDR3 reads CASKQVHDPPVNGYTF. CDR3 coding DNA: TGTGCCAGCAAGCAGGTGCACGATCCTCCGGTGAATGGCTACACCTTC.

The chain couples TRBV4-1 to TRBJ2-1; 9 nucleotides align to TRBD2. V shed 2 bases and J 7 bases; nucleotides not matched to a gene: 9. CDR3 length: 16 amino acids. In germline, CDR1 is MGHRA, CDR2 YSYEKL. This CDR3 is CASSQSLAGGRNEQFF. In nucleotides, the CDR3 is TGCGCCAGCAGCCAAAGTCTTGCGGGAGGGCGTAATGAGCAGTTCTTC.

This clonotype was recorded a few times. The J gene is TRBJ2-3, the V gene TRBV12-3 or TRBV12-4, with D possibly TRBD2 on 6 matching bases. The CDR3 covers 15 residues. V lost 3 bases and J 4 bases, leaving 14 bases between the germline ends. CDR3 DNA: TGTGCCAGCAGTTTGCGGGGAGCCCGCGCAGATACGCAGTATTTT. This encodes CASSLRGARADTQYF.